One and the same sample provided the 18 T cell receptor beta chains below, sequenced in a study of post-analysis software for immune sequencing data. No antigen has been identified for these receptors. Broader study findings: Comparison of patients with controls showed about 5 TRBV segments more frequent in patients, TRBV5-6, TRBV5-1 and TRBV20-1 among them.

Unique molecular identifiers had been added to the TCR beta cDNA libraries. TCRdb itself ran the PCR reads through MiXCR, one entry per CDR3 protein. Of 650,000 to 850,000 distinct CDR3 sequences detected, just over 45% appear once; the ten largest clones hold 4.9%. The sample was blood. Receptors were obtained from a girl aged 5-17 years with multiple sclerosis.

The CDR3 sequence is CSVGGLAEGTQYF. For the CDR3, the DNA is TGCAGCGTGGGTGGACTAGCGGAGGGTACGCAGTATTTT. The chain links TRBV29-1 to TRBJ2-3; TRBD2 matches 10 bases. This CDR3 spans 13 amino acids. The V segment lost 6 bases and the J segment 8 bases; nucleotides outside the gene matches: 8. From germline, CDR1 is SQVTM and CDR2 ANQGSEA.

The genes are TRBV28 and TRBJ2-4, with 11 bases matching TRBD2. The DNA end lines up better with TRBJ2-7; the J call may be wrong. Per germline, CDR1 MDHEN and CDR2 SYDVKM. CDR3 length: 14 residues. CDR3 DNA sequence: TGTGCCACCCAGACTAGCGGGAACCCGTACGAGCAGTACTTC. Translated: CATQTSGNPYEQYF.

The chain couples TRBV29-1 to TRBJ1-1; 7 bases align to TRBD1. V gave up 7 bases and J gave up 3 bases; unmatched junction bases: 11. The length of the CDR3 is 14 residues. CDR1 SQVTM and CDR2 ANQGSEA come from the germline V gene. This chain's CDR3 is CSGLTGPGDTEAFF. CDR3 sequence (DNA): TGCAGCGGGTTGACAGGGCCCGGGGACACTGAAGCTTTCTTT.

This clonotype was recorded a few times. The chain employs TRBV12-3 or TRBV12-4 and TRBJ1-2, with D unresolved. This CDR3 has 13 amino acids. V was clipped by 3 bases and J by 8 bases, with 13 bases between them. CDR3 sequence reads: CASSFDAVLGYTF. The CDR3, as DNA: TGTGCCAGCAGTTTTGACGCAGTATTAGGCTACACCTTC.

The chain carries TRBV3-1 and TRBJ2-6; the match to TRBD1 covers 9 bases. The J segment lost 9 bases and the V segment lost 4 bases, leaving 13 bases of the junction unmatched. This CDR3 region has 17 residues. CDR1 and CDR2 (germline): LGHDT, YNNKEL (reference sequence). In nucleotides, the CDR3 is TGTGCCAGCAGCCTTCACAGGGGGCAAGCTAGGGTCAACGTCCTGACTTTC. It specifies CASSLHRGQARVNVLTF.

The chain has TRBV2 and TRBJ2-3; D unclear. Germline loops: CDR1 SNHLY, CDR2 FYNNEI. CDR3 size: 15 residues. Trimming took off 7 bases at V and 2 bases at J, with 16 bases between the two ends. This CDR3 reads CASTPARMNTDTQYF. In nucleotides, the CDR3 is TGTGCCAGCACCCCGGCGCGGATGAACACAGATACGCAGTATTTT.

V usage is TRBV7-9 and J usage is TRBJ1-2; D is undetermined. V lost 8 bases to trimming and J lost 8 bases, with 12 bases between them. The CDR3 runs 11 residues. The V gene's germline CDR1 is SEHNR and CDR2 FQNEAQ (reference sequence). As DNA, the CDR3 is TGTGCCAGCGGCGACGGGCGGGGCTACACCTTC. This sequence encodes CASGDGRGYTF.

V and J are TRBV20-1 and TRBJ2-1; tentative D call: TRBD2 (5 bases). Per the germline V gene, CDR1 is DFQATT and CDR2 is SNEGSKA (reference sequence). Deletions cut 0 bases from V and 3 bases from J, with 9 bases between. The CDR3 length is 14 residues. The CDR3 sequence: CSAREEGIYNEQFF. CDR3 DNA: TGCAGTGCTAGAGAAGAGGGTATCTACAATGAGCAGTTCTTC.

The chain carries TRBV11-2 and TRBJ2-2; 7 bases agree with TRBD1. J lost 6 bases, V lost 5 bases, and 9 bases had no gene match. Germline V gene lookup returns CDR1 SGHAT and CDR2 FQNNGV. The CDR3 runs to 15 residues. The CDR3, as DNA: TGTGCCAGCAGCCCGAGGCCAGGGGGTGCCGGGGAGCTGTTTTTT. It translates to CASSPRPGGAGELFF. Full variable domain (rest looked up from reference TRBV11-2 and TRBJ2-2): EAGVAQSPRYKIIEKRQSVAFWCNPISGHATLYWYQQILGQGPKLLIQFQNNGVVDDSQLPKDRFSAERLKGVDSTLKIQPAKLEDSAVYLCASSPRPGGAGELFFGEGSRLTVL.

This clonotype has more than one count but fewer than ten. V usage is TRBV4-1 and J usage is TRBJ1-1; D is ambiguous. The length of the CDR3 is 15 residues. V was shortened by 0 bases and J by 2 bases, with 10 bases between the two germline ends. Germline V gene data show CDR1 as MGHRA and CDR2 as YSYEKL. DNA for the CDR3: TGCGCCAGCAGCCAAGATTGGGTGGTCAACACTGAAGCTTTCTTT. It codes for CASSQDWVVNTEAFF.

This clonotype has only a few counts. This sequence joins TRBV7-9 and TRBJ2-7; perhaps TRBD1 as D (6 bases). Germline CDR1 SEHNR, CDR2 FQNEAQ (reference sequence). V shed 5 bases and J shed 2 bases, with 13 bases lying between them. The CDR3 is made up of 14 amino acids. CDR3: CASSPRDNAYEQYF. CDR3 bases: TGTGCCAGCAGCCCCCGGGACAACGCCTACGAGCAGTACTTC.

This clonotype was recorded a few times. The rearrangement uses TRBV5-1 and TRBJ2-4; D is possibly TRBD2 (6 bases). Germline-derived CDR1 and CDR2 are SGHRS and YFSETQ. V lost 0 bases and J 9 bases, leaving 16 bases between the germline ends. The CDR3 totals 15 residues. CDR3 in DNA: TGCGCCAGCAGCTTGGTCGCCCGGCAGGAGGGCATTCAGTACTTC. This encodes CASSLVARQEGIQYF.

This clonotype was detected only a few times. The chain employs TRBV11-1 and TRBJ2-7; 11 bases agree with TRBD2. CDR3 length: 15 amino acids. J gave up 3 bases and V 5 bases, and 6 bases lay outside the gene matches. Germline V gene sequence: CDR1 SGHAT, CDR2 FQDESV (reference sequence). This CDR3 is CASSQMTSGDYEQYF. CDR3 in DNA: TGTGCCAGCAGCCAAATGACTAGCGGGGACTACGAGCAGTACTTC.

The rearrangement uses TRBV20-1 and TRBJ2-5, with D possibly matching TRBD2 (6 bases). Germline-derived CDR1 and CDR2 are DFQATT and SNEGSKA (reference sequence). The CDR3 length is 11 residues. V lost 7 bases and J lost 4, with 10 bases in between. In nucleotides, the CDR3 is TGCAGTGGGGTGGGGGGAGAGACCCAGTACTTC. Translating it yields CSGVGGETQYF.

This clonotype was detected only a few times. This chain joins TRBV6-2 or TRBV6-3 and TRBJ1-2; D remains unclear. V lost 7 bases and J lost 4, with 10 bases in between. The CDR3 totals 12 residues. Per the germline V gene, CDR1 is MNHEY and CDR2 is SVGEGT. The CDR3 region has the DNA TGTGCCAGCACCTCGGGTAGCTATGGCTACACCTTC. It codes for CASTSGSYGYTF.

This clonotype was detected once. The genes are TRBV6-1 and TRBJ2-6; 9 bases match TRBD1. CDR1 is MNHNS and CDR2 is SASEGT in the germline V gene. J was trimmed by 0 bases and V by 8 bases; bases with no gene match: 5. The CDR3 is 16 amino acids. This CDR3 is CASGGDRVSGANVLTF. The DNA for the CDR3 is TGTGCCAGCGGGGGGGACAGGGTCTCTGGGGCCAACGTCCTGACTTTC.

The chain carries TRBV7-2 and TRBJ1-1, with D unclear. The CDR3 sequence is 13 residues long. Trimming removed 7 bases from V and 4 bases from J, with 13 bases in between. The germline CDR1 and CDR2 sequences are SGHTA and FQGNSA. CDR3 sequence (DNA): TGTGCCAGCATCCCCGGACCGGGCACTGAAGCTTTCTTT. Amino acid sequence: CASIPGPGTEAFF.

This chain connects TRBV20-1 to TRBJ2-3; TRBD2 agrees at 11 bases. Germline CDR1 DFQATT, CDR2 SNEGSKA (reference sequence). V shed 5 bases and J 4 bases; nucleotides not matched to a gene: 11. The CDR3 contains 16 residues. The CDR3 sequence: CSAGDSGRVESDTQYF. The CDR3 nucleotides read TGCAGTGCTGGGGATAGCGGGAGGGTTGAATCAGATACGCAGTATTTT.